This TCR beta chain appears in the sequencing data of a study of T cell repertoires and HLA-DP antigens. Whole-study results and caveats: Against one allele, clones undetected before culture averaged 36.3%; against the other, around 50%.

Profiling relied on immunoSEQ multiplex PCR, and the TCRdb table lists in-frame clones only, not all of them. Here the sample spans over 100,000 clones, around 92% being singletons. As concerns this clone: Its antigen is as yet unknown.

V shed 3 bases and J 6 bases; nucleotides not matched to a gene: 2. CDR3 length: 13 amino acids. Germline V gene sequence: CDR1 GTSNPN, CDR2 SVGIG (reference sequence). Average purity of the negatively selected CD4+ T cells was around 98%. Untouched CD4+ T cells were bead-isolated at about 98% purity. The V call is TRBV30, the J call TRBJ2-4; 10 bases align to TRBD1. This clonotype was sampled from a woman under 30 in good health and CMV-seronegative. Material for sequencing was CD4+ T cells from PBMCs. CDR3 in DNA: TGTGCCTGGAGGAGGACAGGGGGAAACATTCAGTACTTC. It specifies CAWRRTGGNIQYF.